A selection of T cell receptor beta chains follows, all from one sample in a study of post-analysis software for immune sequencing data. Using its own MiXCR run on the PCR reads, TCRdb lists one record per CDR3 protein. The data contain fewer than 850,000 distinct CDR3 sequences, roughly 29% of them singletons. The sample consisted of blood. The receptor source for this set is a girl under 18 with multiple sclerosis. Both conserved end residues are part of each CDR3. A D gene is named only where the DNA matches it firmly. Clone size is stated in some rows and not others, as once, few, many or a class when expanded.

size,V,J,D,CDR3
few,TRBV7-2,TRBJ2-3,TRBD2,CASSFRSSGILRTDTQYF
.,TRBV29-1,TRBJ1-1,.,CSGSWNTEAFF
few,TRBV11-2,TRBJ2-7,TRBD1,CASSLQGVPPYEQYF
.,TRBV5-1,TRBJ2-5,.,CASSLLGRPQETQYF
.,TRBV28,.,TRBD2,CASRKVPGLVVLGTQYF
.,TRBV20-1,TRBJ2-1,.,CSASFSWPTNEQFF
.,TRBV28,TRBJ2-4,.,CASSPMRGRNIQYF
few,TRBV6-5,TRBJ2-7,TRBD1,CASSPSGGDYEQYF
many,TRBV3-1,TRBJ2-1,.,CASSQAGHLNEQFF
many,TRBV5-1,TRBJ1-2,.,CASSLSGRNYGYTF
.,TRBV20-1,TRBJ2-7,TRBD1,CSASIWDRGRREQYF
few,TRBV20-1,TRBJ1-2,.,CSANTMGGYGYTF
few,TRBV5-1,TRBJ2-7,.,CASRDLYRGELSYEQYF
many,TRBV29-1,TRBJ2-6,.,CSVVGTGSSGANVLTF
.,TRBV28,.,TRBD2,CASSPPGAGGYEQYF
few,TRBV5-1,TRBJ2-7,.,CASSLRVGAYEQYF
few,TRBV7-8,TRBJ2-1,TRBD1,CASSPWTGLYNEQFF
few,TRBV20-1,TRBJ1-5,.,CSARLWTEMSNQPQHF
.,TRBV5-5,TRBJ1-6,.,CASSLAGLSVGSPLHF
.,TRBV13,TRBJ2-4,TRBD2,CASSLTSGRGAKNIQYF
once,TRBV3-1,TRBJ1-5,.,CASSPFKGQPQHF
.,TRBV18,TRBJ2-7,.,CASSPRDIQTYEQYF
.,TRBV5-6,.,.,CASSCGSTETQYF
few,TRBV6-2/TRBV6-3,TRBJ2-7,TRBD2,CASQDREWTSGSREQYF